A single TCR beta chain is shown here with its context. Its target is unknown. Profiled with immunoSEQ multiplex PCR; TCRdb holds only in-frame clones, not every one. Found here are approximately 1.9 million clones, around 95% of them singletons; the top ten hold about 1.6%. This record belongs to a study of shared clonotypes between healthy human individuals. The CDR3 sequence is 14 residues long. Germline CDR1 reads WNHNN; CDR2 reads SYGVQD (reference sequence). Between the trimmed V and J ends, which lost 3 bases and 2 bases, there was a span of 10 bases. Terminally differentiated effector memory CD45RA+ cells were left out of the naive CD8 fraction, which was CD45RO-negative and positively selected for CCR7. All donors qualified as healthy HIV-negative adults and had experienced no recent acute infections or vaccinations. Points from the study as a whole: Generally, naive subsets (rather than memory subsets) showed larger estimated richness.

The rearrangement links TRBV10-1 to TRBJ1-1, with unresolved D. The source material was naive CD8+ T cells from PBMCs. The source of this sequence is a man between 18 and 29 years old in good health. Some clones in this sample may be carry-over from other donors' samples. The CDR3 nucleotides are TGCGCCAGCAGTGACCGTGGACTTAACACTGAAGCTTTCTTT. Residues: CASSDRGLNTEAFF.